The sequence of this TCR beta chain was determined in a study of cytomegalovirus exposure and HLA in healthy donors. The overall study: From donors who were HLA-typed, an early data release held 80 million to 85 million unique TCRs. Most genotyped donors, around four fifths of around 370, had Caucasian-associated genetic ancestry. General observations from the study: Excluded were some V segments that proved indistinguishable, including TRBV6-2 and TRBV6-3. Later on, an analysis tied over 15,000 TCR beta sequences to HLA alleles at 0.05 false discovery rate.

Worth noting for this clone: Its antigen is unidentified.

Per germline, CDR1 SGHRS and CDR2 YFSETQ. This CDR3 has 15 amino acids. Between the trimmed V and J ends, which lost 0 bases and 0 bases, there was a span of 9 bases. The PCR had 60 Vbeta and 13 Jbeta primers. Assay used: immunoSEQ multiplex PCR; TCRdb lists only in-frame clones, some missing. Here the sample spans 75,000 to 95,000 clones, 60% to 85% being singletons. The receptor was derived from a woman aged 40 to 49 in good health and CMV-seropositive. The chain recombines TRBV5-1 with TRBJ1-2; maybe TRBD1 (5 bases). Sequencing input: PBMCs. DNA for the CDR3: TGCGCCAGCAGCTTGGATCAGGGATCTAACTATGGCTACACCTTC. Protein: CASSLDQGSNYGYTF.